Presented here are 24 T cell receptor beta chains from one specimen sequenced in a study of OX40 agonist ivuxolimab in advanced cancers. Library generation was performed with the immunoSEQ multiplex PCR assay. Sourced from immuneACCESS, this table was stored by TCRdb with only in-frame sequences that have V and J called. A share of the clones is absent; for the studies checked, an unresolved V gene accounts for under half, and the remainder has no known explanation. This sample lists some 60,000 clones; more than 75% were detected once. 0.9% to 1.2% of the sample is held by the ten biggest clonotypes. The sample consisted of CD4+ or CD8+ T cells sorted from blood, taken in a trial of the OX40 agonist ivuxolimab. Receptor source: an adult with an advanced solid tumor such as melanoma, head and neck, liver or kidney cancer.

The rearrangement uses TRBV28 and TRBJ1-3, with D possibly being TRBD1 (5 bases). Germline V gives CDR1 MDHEN, CDR2 SYDVKM. V gave up 6 bases and J gave up 2 bases, with 11 bases separating them. The CDR3 sequence is 14 residues long. The CDR3 DNA follows: TGTGCCAGCAGAATCAGGGAAACTGGAAACACCATATATTTT. The encoded protein is CASRIRETGNTIYF.

V usage is TRBV6-1 and J usage is TRBJ1-5; D perhaps matches TRBD1 (5 bases). The V end lost 6 bases, the J end lost 9 bases, and 18 bases lay between the germline ends. There are 14 residues in the CDR3. The germline gives CDR1 MNHNS, CDR2 SASEGT. DNA for the CDR3: TGTGCCAGCAGCCTCGGGGTTGGGGGGTTGCCCCAGCATTTT. The encoded protein is CASSLGVGGLPQHF.

The chain is built from TRBV5-1 and TRBJ1-3; D remains ambiguous. Trimming took 5 bases from V and 4 from J, leaving 16 bases between them. This CDR3 is 15 amino acids long. CDR1 SGHRS and CDR2 YFSETQ come from the germline V gene. CDR3 amino acids: CASRTDLSGGNTIYF. CDR3 sequence (DNA): TGCGCCAGCAGAACAGACCTCTCGGGAGGAAACACCATATATTTT.

The rearrangement links TRBV9 to TRBJ1-1; D is undetermined. In germline, CDR1 is SGDLS, CDR2 YYNGEE. The V end was cut by 0 bases, the J end by 3 bases, with 15 bases between. The CDR3 contains 16 residues. CDR3 protein: CASSVGALLSHTEAFF. For the CDR3, the DNA is TGTGCCAGCAGCGTAGGGGCCCTCTTGAGTCACACTGAAGCTTTCTTT.

This chain links TRBV6-5 with TRBJ2-7; perhaps TRBD1 as D (5 bases). CDR1 and CDR2 (germline): MNHEY, SVGAGI. V gave up 11 bases and J gave up 0 bases, with 11 bases separating them. CDR3 size: 12 residues. The CDR3 spells CAVRQSSYEQYF. In DNA form, the CDR3 reads TGTGCCGTCAGACAGAGCTCCTACGAGCAGTACTTC.

The chain links TRBV5-1 to TRBJ2-2; TRBD2 matches 12 bases. Germline lookup yields CDR1 SGHRS and CDR2 YFSETQ. V dropped 6 bases and J dropped 7; count of bases not matched to a gene: 10. CDR3 length: 16 residues. This CDR3 is CASTLRTSGIGGELFF. CDR3 nucleotides: TGCGCCAGCACCCTTAGGACTAGCGGGATCGGCGGGGAGCTGTTTTTT.

This clone was counted a single time. The V and J genes are TRBV11-2 and TRBJ2-7; the D is unclear. CDR1 and CDR2 (germline): SGHAT, FQNNGV. The V and J ends lost 1 base and 3 bases respectively, with 10 bases between them. The CDR3 extends over 14 amino acids. CDR3 sequence (DNA): TGTGCCAGCAGCTTAGCGGACGGCAGCTACGAGCAGTACTTC. Its protein product is CASSLADGSYEQYF.

This chain joins TRBV7-2 and TRBJ2-7; 7 bases line up with TRBD1. Looked up from germline, CDR1 is SGHTA and CDR2 is FQGNSA. V gave up 3 bases and J gave up 6 bases; unmatched junction bases: 5. The CDR3 covers 13 residues. The CDR3 here is CASSFRQGGEQYF. The CDR3 DNA follows: TGTGCCAGCAGCTTTCGACAGGGCGGCGAGCAGTACTTC.

This chain joins TRBV27 and TRBJ2-1; 16 bases are a match to TRBD2. With 6 bases clipped from V and 8 bases from J, the junction kept 13 bases outside the gene matches. From germline, CDR1 is MNHEY and CDR2 SMNVEV (reference sequence). This CDR3 is 18 amino acids long. CDR3 nucleotides: TGTGCCAGCAGATTCCATTCCGGGACTAGCGGGAGGGGGGATGAGCAGTTCTTC. Its translation: CASRFHSGTSGRGDEQFF.

This chain uses TRBV5-1 with TRBJ2-4, with 7 bases aligning to TRBD1. V shed 4 bases and J 6 bases; nucleotides not matched to a gene: 13. Per the germline V gene, CDR1 is SGHRS and CDR2 is YFSETQ. The CDR3 totals 16 residues. The DNA of the CDR3 is TGCGCCAGCAGCCCGGCCCGAGACAGGGCCGGAAACATTCAGTACTTC. Translation: CASSPARDRAGNIQYF. The whole variable domain, remainder taken from reference TRBV5-1 and TRBJ2-4, is KAGVTQTPRYLIKTRGQQVTLSCSPISGHRSVSWYQQTPGQGLQFLFEYFSETQRNKGNFPGRFSGRQFSNSRSEMNVSTLELGDSALYLCASSPARDRAGNIQYFGAGTRLSVL.

The CDR3 loop is CASSQPITGGLLTGELFF. In DNA, the CDR3 is TGCGCCAGCAGTCAACCCATCACAGGGGGACTCCTCACCGGGGAGCTGTTTTTT. The chain has TRBV23-1 and TRBJ2-2; 8 bases agree with TRBD1. TRBV23-1 is annotated as an ORF whose role is uncertain. J gave up 4 bases and V 2 bases, and 12 bases lay outside the gene matches. The CDR3 is 18 amino acids.

This chain links TRBV7-2 with TRBJ2-2; D may be TRBD2 (6 bases). CDR3 size: 14 residues. CDR1 and CDR2 (germline): SGHTA, FQGNSA. CDR3 protein: CGTTERVNTGELFF. The CDR3 DNA sequence: TGTGGAACCACCGAGCGGGTTAACACCGGGGAGCTGTTTTTT. The full variable domain, in which reference TRBV7-2 and TRBJ2-2 provide the parts outside the CDR3, is GAGVSQSPSNKVTEKGKDVELRCDPISGHTALYWYRQSLGQGLEFLIYFQGNSAPDKSGLPSDRFSAERTGGSVSTLTIQRTQQEDSAVYLCGTTERVNTGELFFGEGSRLTVL.

The V and J genes are TRBV9 and TRBJ2-5, with 7 bases aligning to TRBD2. With V trimmed by 0 bases and J by 5 bases, 7 bases remained unmatched. Germline CDR1 reads SGDLS; CDR2 reads YYNGEE. The CDR3 totals 15 residues. CDR3 in DNA: TGTGCCAGCAGCGTAGTACCAGCGGGGAGCGAGACCCAGTACTTC. This translates into CASSVVPAGSETQYF.

This clone was detected only a few times. This sequence joins TRBV11-2 and TRBJ2-7; 7 positions agree with TRBD2. Per the germline V gene, CDR1 is SGHAT and CDR2 is FQNNGV. The CDR3 spans 13 residues. V gave up 4 bases and J gave up 5 bases; unmatched junction bases: 5. As DNA, the CDR3 is TGTGCCAGCAGCTGGAGCGGGATCAACGAGCAGTACTTC. It translates to CASSWSGINEQYF.

A few counts support this clone. The chain couples TRBV27 to TRBJ2-7, with a possible D match to TRBD2 (5 bases). Germline V gene sequence: CDR1 MNHEY, CDR2 SMNVEV (reference sequence). The CDR3 extends over 13 amino acids. V dropped 6 bases and J dropped 5 bases, with 14 bases sitting between them. The CDR3 protein is CASSRPPGNEQYF. As DNA, the CDR3 is TGTGCCAGCAGCCGGCCCCCCGGGAACGAGCAGTACTTC.

The gene calls are TRBV4-3 and TRBJ1-2, with a weak D call TRBD1 (6 bases). V dropped 3 bases and J dropped 4 bases, with 18 bases sitting between them. The CDR3 extends over 16 amino acids. Looked up from germline, CDR1 is LGHNA and CDR2 is YSLEER. CDR3 protein: CASSHLPTGSGYGYTF. The CDR3 DNA reads TGCGCCAGCAGCCACTTACCAACAGGGAGTGGCTATGGCTACACCTTC.

This chain links TRBV10-1 with TRBJ1-5; D perhaps matches TRBD1 (5 bases). Trimming removed 5 bases at V and 4 bases at J, with 12 bases between. CDR3 length equals 14 residues. Germline V gene data show CDR1 as WNHNN and CDR2 as SYGVQD (reference sequence). The chain's CDR3 is CASSHETVNQPQHF. The CDR3 coding sequence is TGCGCCAGCAGTCATGAGACAGTGAATCAGCCCCAGCATTTT.

This clone has only a few counts. The chain combines TRBV5-8 with TRBJ2-3; D is unresolved. CDR3 length: 12 amino acids. The germline gives CDR1 SGHTS, CDR2 YDEGEE. V lost 4 bases, J lost 6 bases, and 9 bases lay in between. The CDR3 spells CASSPYADTQYF. For the CDR3, the DNA is TGTGCCAGCAGCCCTTACGCGGATACGCAGTATTTT.

The DNA of the CDR3 is TGTGCCAGTAGCACAGCATCCTACGAGCAGTACTTC. It is translated as CASSTASYEQYF. The chain links TRBV19 to TRBJ2-7; D is ambiguous. CDR3 size: 12 residues. Trimming shortened V by 6 bases and J by 1 base, and 7 bases separated the two germline ends. The V gene's germline CDR1 is LNHDA and CDR2 SQIVND (reference sequence).

DNA for the CDR3: TGTGCCAGCAAGGGCAGAGCTGGGGAAAAACTGTTTTTT. It translates to CASKGRAGEKLFF. This chain uses TRBV6-9 with TRBJ1-4; D is unclear. CDR1 is MNHGY, CDR2 SVAAGI, per germline. V lost 7 bases and J lost 8, with 14 bases in between. The CDR3 runs 13 residues.

This sequence joins TRBV28 and TRBJ2-5; D is perhaps TRBD2 (6 bases). The CDR3 contains 12 residues. Per germline, CDR1 MDHEN and CDR2 SYDVKM. Trimming took off 6 bases at V and 5 bases at J, with 10 bases between the two ends. This CDR3 is CASREGGETQYF. The CDR3 nucleotides are TGTGCCAGCAGGGAGGGCGGGGAGACCCAGTACTTC.

The J gene is TRBJ2-1, the V gene TRBV5-1; perhaps TRBD2 as D (5 bases). Trimming removed 6 bases at V and 9 bases at J, with 19 bases between. Germline V lookup: CDR1 SGHRS, CDR2 YFSETQ. This CDR3 region has 14 residues. The CDR3 bases are TGCGCCAGCACCTCCGGAGGTCCCCACCCTGAGCAGTTCTTC. Amino acids: CASTSGGPHPEQFF.

This clone is a singleton in its sample. The chain is built from TRBV9 and TRBJ2-1; TRBD2 matches at 7 bases. Looked up from germline, CDR1 is SGDLS and CDR2 is YYNGEE. J gave up 2 bases and V 5 bases, and 4 bases lay outside the gene matches. This CDR3 region has 14 residues. This CDR3 is CASSPGLTYNEQFF. CDR3 nucleotides: TGTGCCAGCAGTCCGGGACTAACCTACAATGAGCAGTTCTTC. Full variable domain (outside the CDR3, taken from reference TRBV9 and TRBJ2-1): DSGVTQTPKHLITATGQRVTLRCSPRSGDLSVYWYQQSLDQGLQFLIQYYNGEERAKGNILERFSAQQFPDLHSELNLSSLELGDSALYFCASSPGLTYNEQFFGPGTRLTVL.

This clone was counted once. The CDR3: CASSGPGAQYF. The CDR3 DNA sequence: TGTGCCAGCAGCGGACCGGGGGCCCAGTACTTC. The chain is built from TRBV9 and TRBJ2-5, with a weak D call TRBD2 (6 bases). The germline gives CDR1 SGDLS, CDR2 YYNGEE. V was clipped by 3 bases and J by 9 bases, with 9 bases between them. There are 11 residues in the CDR3.